The 11 T cell receptor beta chains in this list originate from one sample, sequenced in a study of blood T cell repertoires in COVID-19. Produced via immunoSEQ multiplex PCR; TCRdb's table is partial and in-frame only. Found here are approximately 190,000 clones, approximately 91% of them singletons; the top ten hold 6.2%. The sequenced material came from peripheral blood. All receptors derive from a woman between 35 and 50 years old who had recovered from COVID-19.

The table lists this clone with a count of one. The rearrangement links TRBV19 to TRBJ2-1, with 9 bases lining up with TRBD2. The CDR3 has 18 residues. Trimming cost V 5 bases and J 4 bases; bases outside gene matches: 15. Germline assignment: CDR1 LNHDA and CDR2 SQIVND (reference sequence). The CDR3 DNA reads as TGTGCCAGTAGTTCTCTAGCGGGATTCAGGGGGGAATACAATGAGCAGTTCTTC. Amino acid sequence: CASSSLAGFRGEYNEQFF.

The chain combines TRBV27 with TRBJ2-7; 8 nucleotides match TRBD1. V was clipped by 8 bases and J by 4 bases; unmatched bases: 7. Germline CDR1 reads MNHEY; CDR2 reads SMNVEV (reference sequence). The CDR3 loop spans 13 amino acids. CDR3 DNA sequence: TGTGCCAGCGCACGGACAGGGCTGTACGAGCAGTACTTC. It translates to CASARTGLYEQYF.

The gene calls are TRBV6-5 and TRBJ2-2; 7 bases fit TRBD2. Germline loops: CDR1 MNHEY, CDR2 SVGAGI. This CDR3 spans 15 amino acids. V was pared by 2 bases and J by 7 bases, with 7 bases of the junction left unmatched. CDR3 protein: CASSYGGEINGELFF. DNA for the CDR3: TGTGCCAGCAGTTACGGGGGGGAGATTAACGGGGAGCTGTTTTTT.

The chain employs TRBV20-1 and TRBJ2-7, with 10 bases aligning to TRBD2. The J segment lost 6 bases and the V segment lost 3 bases, leaving 17 bases of the junction unmatched. This CDR3 spans 17 amino acids. Germline-derived CDR1 and CDR2 are DFQATT and SNEGSKA (reference sequence). The chain's CDR3 is CSASSPSGSIEASEQYF. In DNA form, the CDR3 reads TGCAGTGCTAGTTCCCCTAGCGGGAGTATCGAGGCTAGCGAGCAGTACTTC.

This clone was recorded only once. This rearrangement joins TRBV5-1 to TRBJ2-1; 10 bases are shared with TRBD2. The CDR3 contains 16 residues. Germline V gene sequence: CDR1 SGHRS, CDR2 YFSETQ. With 4 bases clipped from V and 8 bases from J, the junction kept 12 bases outside the gene matches. The CDR3 sequence: CASSLDASGSIDEQFF. The CDR3 region has the DNA TGCGCCAGCAGCCTAGATGCTAGCGGGAGTATCGATGAGCAGTTCTTC.

The V and J genes are TRBV2 and TRBJ2-7; D might be TRBD1 (5 bases). Germline-derived CDR1 and CDR2 are SNHLY and FYNNEI. The CDR3 is 13 amino acids. V lost 5 bases, J lost 4 bases, and 12 bases lay in between. CDR3 protein: CASSFDPGYEQYF. CDR3 bases: TGTGCCAGCAGTTTTGACCCAGGGTACGAGCAGTACTTC.

This clone was seen only once. This chain links TRBV19 with TRBJ1-5; no clear D gene. Germline CDR1 and CDR2: LNHDA and SQIVND (reference sequence). The CDR3 spans 14 residues. V shed 5 bases and J shed 1 base, with 9 bases lying between them. CDR3 protein: CASSGRESNQPQHF. The CDR3 coding sequence is TGTGCCAGTAGTGGGCGGGAAAGCAATCAGCCCCAGCATTTT.

The V call is TRBV14, the J call TRBJ1-1; weak D call: TRBD1 (6 bases). CDR3 length: 15 residues. Trimming left V 4 bases short and J 7 bases short, with 19 bases between. Germline V CDR1 and CDR2: SGHDN, FVKESK. CDR3 nucleotides: TGTGCCAGCAGCCCGGACAGACCTATGTATAGTGAAGCTTTCTTT. It specifies CASSPDRPMYSEAFF.

The chain links TRBV28 to TRBJ1-1; D is possibly TRBD1 (5 bases). Germline CDR1 MDHEN, CDR2 SYDVKM. The CDR3 has 16 residues. Trimming stripped 5 bases from V and 5 bases from J, with 21 bases between. The DNA for the CDR3 is TGTGCCAGCAGTCTAACGTCAGGGCTGGGGAGGACTGAAGCTTTCTTT. It codes for CASSLTSGLGRTEAFF.

This clone was counted a single time. The chain links TRBV30 to TRBJ1-5; 7 nucleotides agree with TRBD1. The CDR3 is 14 amino acids. V was clipped by 8 bases and J by 6 bases; unmatched bases: 13. Germline CDR1 GTSNPN, CDR2 SVGIG (reference sequence). The CDR3 coding sequence is TGTGCCGGAGGGGGACAGTCCGTTTTTCAGCCCCAGCATTTT. It specifies CAGGGQSVFQPQHF.

The chain couples TRBV5-3 to TRBJ2-1; possible D gene TRBD2, 6 bases. TRBV5-3 is classed as an ORF, of uncertain function. The CDR3 runs 20 residues. V was cut by 0 bases and J by 0 bases, with 22 bases left in between. The CDR3 nucleotides are TGTGCCAGAAGCTTGGGCCCACCTCGTGGTAGCGGCCTCTCCTACAATGAGCAGTTCTTC. It codes for CARSLGPPRGSGLSYNEQFF.